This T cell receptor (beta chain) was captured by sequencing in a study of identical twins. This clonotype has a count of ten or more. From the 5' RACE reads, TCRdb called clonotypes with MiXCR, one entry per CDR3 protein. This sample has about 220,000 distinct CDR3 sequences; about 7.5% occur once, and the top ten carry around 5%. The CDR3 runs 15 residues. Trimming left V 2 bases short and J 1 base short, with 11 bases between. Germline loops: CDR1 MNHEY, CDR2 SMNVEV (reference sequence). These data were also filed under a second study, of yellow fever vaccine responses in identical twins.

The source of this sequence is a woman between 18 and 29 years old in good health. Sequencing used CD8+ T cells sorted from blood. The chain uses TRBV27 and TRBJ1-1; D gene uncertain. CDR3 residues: CASSLAENWNTEAFF. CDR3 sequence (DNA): TGTGCCAGCAGTTTAGCGGAGAATTGGAACACTGAAGCTTTCTTT.